The clone carrying this T cell receptor (beta chain) was observed at least ten times. The antigen is unknown. The V end was cut by 1 base, the J end by 5 bases, with 9 bases between. The germline V gene has CDR1 MGHDK and CDR2 SYGVNS. The CDR3 is made up of 13 amino acids. TCRdb's copy holds only in-frame clones and misses some; the assay was immunoSEQ multiplex PCR. The sample consists of tens of thousands of clones, about 70% of them appearing once. The entry originates in a study of CD4+ T cells in melanoma. Study conclusions and caveats: In melanoma, neoantigen-specific CD4+ T cells reportedly differed in differentiation state.

The receptor's source is a human donor with melanoma. The chain carries TRBV25-1 and TRBJ2-7, with D possibly being TRBD1 or TRBD2 (5 bases each). Sequencing was carried out using tumor tissue. The CDR3 here is CASSELQGDEQYF. As DNA, the CDR3 is TGTGCCAGCAGTGAATTGCAGGGAGACGAGCAGTACTTC.